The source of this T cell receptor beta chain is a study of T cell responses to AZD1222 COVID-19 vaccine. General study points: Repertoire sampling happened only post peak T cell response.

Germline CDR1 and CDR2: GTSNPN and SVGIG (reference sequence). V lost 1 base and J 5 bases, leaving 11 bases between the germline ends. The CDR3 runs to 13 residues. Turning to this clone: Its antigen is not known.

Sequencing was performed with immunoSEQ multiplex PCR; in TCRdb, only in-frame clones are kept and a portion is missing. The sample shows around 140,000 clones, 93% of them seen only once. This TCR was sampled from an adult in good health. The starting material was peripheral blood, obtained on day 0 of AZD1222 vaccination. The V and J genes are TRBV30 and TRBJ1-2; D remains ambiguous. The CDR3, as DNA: TGTGCCTGGAGTGGACGGTCAGGTTATGGCTACACCTTC. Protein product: CAWSGRSGYGYTF. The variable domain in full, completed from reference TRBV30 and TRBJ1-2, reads SQTIHQWPATLVQPVGSPLSLECTVEGTSNPNLYWYRQAAGRGLQLLFYSVGIGQISSEVPQNLSASRPQDRQFILSSKKLLLSDSGFYLCAWSGRSGYGYTFGSGTRLTVV.